The entry below gives a single T cell receptor beta chain sequence along with its context. Its antigen is unidentified. The sample belongs to a study of cytomegalovirus exposure and HLA in healthy donors. Study-level points and caveats: Earlier findings revealed that most TCR beta V segments proved productive either about 90% or about 30% of the time. CMV serostatus alone was available as immune exposure information.

Amplification used 60 Vbeta primers and 13 Jbeta primers. TCRdb's table, derived via immunoSEQ multiplex PCR, lists solely in-frame clones and lacks some. The sample lists 150,000 to 200,000 clones, over 60% occurring once. What was sequenced was PBMCs. The TCR comes from a girl aged 10-17 years in good health and CMV-seronegative.

The CDR3 nucleotides are TGCGCCAGCAGCACTGGGGGATCGGGGGCTAATGAAAAACTGTTTTTT. As protein: CASSTGGSGANEKLFF. The V gene is TRBV4-1, the J gene TRBJ1-4, with a possible D match to TRBD1 (5 bases). The length of the CDR3 is 16 residues. The V and J ends lost 5 bases and 3 bases respectively, with 16 bases between them. CDR1 is MGHRA, CDR2 YSYEKL, per germline.